The clone carrying this T cell receptor beta chain was counted ten times or more. The data belong to a study of T cells in Graves' hyperthyroidism and ophthalmopathy. Germline V gene data show CDR1 as SQVTM and CDR2 as ANQGSEA. The CDR3 has 14 amino acids. V lost 3 bases and J lost 5, with 14 bases in between. TCR beta CDR3 regions were amplified from RNA transcripts. HTBI primers were employed in a first-round RT-PCR of the TCR CDR3. TCRdb re-analysed the multiplex PCR reads in MiXCR, keeping a single row per CDR3 protein. The sample lists hundreds of thousands of distinct CDR3 sequences, about 43% seen once, with 8.2% in the top ten.

The chain couples TRBV29-1 to TRBJ1-5, with D perhaps matching TRBD1 (5 bases). This clonotype was sampled from a young woman with Graves' hyperthyroidism. The specimen was peripheral blood or thyroid tissue (not recorded which). The CDR3, as DNA: TGCAGCGTTGATGTGGCGGGGCCGGATCAGCCCCAGCATTTT. As protein: CSVDVAGPDQPQHF.